This entry concerns a single T cell receptor (beta chain). Its antigen is still unknown. This specimen comes from a study of Ad26.COV2.S vaccination and SARS-CoV-2 variants. Study results and caveats: People who got the vaccine had more spike-specific TCR breadth than people who got placebo. Reports say spike-specific CD8+ and CD4+ T cell responses covered substantial breadth after vaccination.

Indicated treatment: about 20 received Ad26.COV2.S at low or high dose, single or two shots; about 5 received placebo; per-sample allocation not given. Collection of samples fell on day 63 after the first vaccine or placebo injection. Method: immunoSEQ multiplex PCR; TCRdb's copy keeps in-frame clones and lacks some. This table holds about 460,000 clones, approximately 90% found once. Germline CDR1 reads MGHDK; CDR2 reads SYGVNS. The CDR3 runs to 11 residues. Trimming cost V 5 bases and J 10 bases, with 9 bases left between them. The sample in question was peripheral blood, obtained in a trial of Ad26.COV2.S vaccine versus placebo. The source is a person aged 18-60 years who received the Ad26.COV2.S COVID-19 vaccine or a placebo. This rearrangement joins TRBV25-1 to TRBJ2-1; D remains unclear. CDR3 protein: CASSFFQEQFF. The CDR3 DNA reads as TGTGCCAGCAGTTTCTTCCAGGAGCAGTTCTTC.